These T cell receptor beta chains were read from a single sample in a study of naive and memory T cell subsets. TCRdb fed the UMI-ligation and nested PCR reads into MiXCR, producing one record per CDR3 protein. The repertoire holds approximately 140,000 distinct CDR3 sequences, with about 23% as singletons. The sample taken for sequencing was naive CD4+ T cells from blood. The origin of the receptors is a human donor in good health. CDR3s include the opening cysteine and the closing phenylalanine or tryptophan. The D gene is left open where the match is weak. Expanded clones get a size class; other rows say once, few or many, or leave the size out.

CDR3aa | CDR3nt | abundance | v_gene | d_gene | j_gene
CASGLAADTQYF | TGTGCCAGCGGACTAGCGGCAGATACGCAGTATTTT | . | TRBV6-2/TRBV6-3 | TRBD2 | TRBJ2-3
CATSRDGTGRGGEQYF | TGTGCCACCAGCAGAGATGGGACCGGGAGGGGAGGAGAGCAGTACTTC | once | TRBV15 | TRBD2 | TRBJ2-7
CASSRTSGRSYNEQFF | TGTGCCAGCAGCCGGACTAGCGGGAGGTCCTACAATGAGCAGTTCTTC | few | TRBV7-9 | TRBD2 | TRBJ2-1
CASSRTTDQPQHF | TGTGCCAGCAGCCGTACGACGGATCAGCCCCAGCATTTT | . | TRBV7-9 | . | TRBJ1-5
CASSIELWRAGANVLTF | TGTGCCAGTAGTATCGAATTATGGAGGGCTGGGGCCAACGTCCTGACTTTC | . | TRBV19 | . | TRBJ2-6
CAVRTSGRTDTQYF | TGTGCCGTACGGACTAGCGGGAGGACAGATACGCAGTATTTT | . | TRBV6-2/TRBV6-3 | TRBD2 | TRBJ2-3
CATSGRNTGELFF | TGTGCCACCAGTGGGCGTAACACCGGGGAGCTGTTTTTT | . | TRBV24-1 | . | TRBJ2-2
CATSRDVRVKFF | TGTGCCACCAGCAGAGATGTGAGGGTTAAGTTCTTC | few | TRBV15 | . | TRBJ2-1
CASSSRTGSYGYTF | TGTGCCAGCAGTTCCCGGACAGGGAGCTATGGCTACACCTTC | few | TRBV12-3/TRBV12-4 | TRBD1 | TRBJ1-2
CSGVSTDTQYF | TGCAGCGGTGTTAGCACAGATACGCAGTATTTT | many | TRBV29-1 | . | TRBJ2-3
CASRSRDQPQHF | TGTGCCAGCAGGTCCCGGGATCAGCCCCAGCATTTT | . | TRBV12-3/TRBV12-4 | . | TRBJ1-5
CASSDTALPGVLNQPQHF | TGTGCCAGCAGCGATACCGCATTGCCAGGGGTGTTGAATCAGCCCCAGCATTTT | few | TRBV11-2 | . | TRBJ1-5
CASSHSGFGELFF | TGTGCCAGCAGCCACTCTGGTTTCGGGGAGCTGTTTTTT | . | TRBV3-1 | . | TRBJ2-2
CASRRGPGELFF | TGTGCCAGCCGACGGGGTCCCGGGGAGCTGTTTTTT | . | TRBV28 | . | TRBJ2-2
CASSRLNRNTGELFF | TGTGCCAGCAGTCGCCTCAACCGGAACACCGGGGAGCTGTTTTTT | . | TRBV28 | . | TRBJ2-2
CASSLADRGQETQYF | TGCGCCAGCAGCTTGGCCGACAGGGGGCAAGAGACCCAGTACTTC | few | TRBV5-1 | TRBD1 | TRBJ2-5
CASSAVRTSVYEQYF | TGTGCCAGCAGTGCGGTTCGGACTAGCGTCTACGAGCAGTACTTC | few | TRBV2 | TRBD2 | TRBJ2-7
CASSPYDDYNEQFF | TGTGCCAGCTCACCCTACGACGATTACAATGAGCAGTTCTTC | few | TRBV18 | . | TRBJ2-1
CASSPGTGSRVGYGYTF | TGTGCCAGCAGTCCTGGGACAGGGAGCCGAGTTGGGTATGGCTACACCTTC | few | TRBV7-6 | TRBD1 | TRBJ1-2
CASSLSTGHEQYF | TGTGCCAGCAGCTTGTCCACGGGGCACGAGCAGTACTTC | . | TRBV5-4 | . | TRBJ2-7
CSERDSYNEQFF | TGCAGCGAGCGGGACTCCTACAATGAGCAGTTCTTC | . | TRBV29-1 | TRBD2 | TRBJ2-1
CASSFVRNTEAFF | TGTGCCAGCAGTTTCGTACGGAACACTGAAGCTTTCTTT | . | TRBV12-3/TRBV12-4 | . | TRBJ1-1
CASSPIRRTGVVDTQYF | TGTGCCAGCAGCCCCATTCGTAGGACAGGGGTTGTAGATACGCAGTATTTT | few | TRBV28 | TRBD1 | TRBJ2-3
CASSLEAWDPRSPLHF | TGCGCCAGCAGCTTGGAAGCTTGGGACCCGCGCTCACCCCTCCACTTT | . | TRBV5-1 | . | TRBJ1-6
CAISESSLRDEQFF | TGTGCCATCAGTGAGTCAAGTCTTCGGGATGAGCAGTTCTTC | . | TRBV10-3 | . | TRBJ2-1
CSVETGNGSPLHF | TGCAGCGTTGAGACAGGGAACGGTTCACCCCTCCACTTT | . | TRBV29-1 | TRBD1 | TRBJ1-6
CATQRSHEQFF | TGTGCCACCCAAAGGTCGCATGAGCAGTTCTTC | few | TRBV24-1 | . | TRBJ2-1
CSARDLLAGAHEQFF | TGCAGTGCTAGAGATCTACTAGCGGGAGCCCATGAGCAGTTCTTC | few | TRBV20-1 | TRBD2 | TRBJ2-1
CASRVLAGRREQFF | TGTGCCAGCAGGGTGCTAGCGGGAAGACGTGAGCAGTTCTTC | many | TRBV11-2 | TRBD2 | TRBJ2-1